This is a list of T cell receptor beta chains from one sample in a study of cytomegalovirus exposure and HLA in healthy donors. Repertoires were generated with immunoSEQ multiplex PCR, while TCRdb's copy carries only in-frame clones and drops some. The repertoire table contains roughly 50,000 clones. Sequenced material: PBMCs. The receptors were gathered from a woman aged 35 to 49 in good health and CMV-seronegative. The CDR3 runs from the conserved cysteine through the conserved F or W. D genes are given only for firm matches.

v_gene,j_gene,d_gene,CDR3aa,CDR3nt
TRBV4-1,TRBJ1-2,TRBD1,CASSQDPGQGAYGYTF,TGCGCCAGCAGCCAAGATCCCGGACAGGGGGCCTATGGCTACACCTTC
TRBV6-5,TRBJ1-1,-,CASSYSKRNTEAFF,TGTGCCAGCAGTTACTCTAAGAGGAACACTGAAGCTTTCTTT
TRBV19,TRBJ2-7,-,CASSIWPSYEQYF,TGTGCCAGTAGTATCTGGCCTAGCTACGAGCAGTACTTC
TRBV7-2,TRBJ1-5,TRBD1,CASSRGQATLGPQHF,TGTGCCAGCAGCCGCGGACAGGCGACTCTGGGGCCCCAGCATTTT
TRBV27,TRBJ1-6,TRBD1,CASSRTGISYNSPLHF,TGTGCCAGCAGCAGGACAGGGATATCCTATAATTCACCCCTCCACTTT
TRBV30,TRBJ1-1,-,CAWIGRNPGGYTEAFF,TGTGCCTGGATCGGGAGGAATCCCGGGGGGTACACTGAAGCTTTCTTT
TRBV13,TRBJ1-1,TRBD1,CASSRRRDRGLNTEAFF,TGTGCCAGCAGCCGGCGTCGGGACAGGGGTTTGAACACTGAAGCTTTCTTT
TRBV19,TRBJ1-1,-,CASSSDAGTLSPNTEDFF,TGTGCCAGTAGTTCAGACGCCGGGACACTCAGTCCGAACACTGAAGATTTCTTT
TRBV10-1,TRBJ2-3,-,CASSGDNPTDTQYF,TGCGCCAGCAGTGGCGACAATCCAACAGATACGCAGTATTTT
TRBV4-1,TRBJ2-7,TRBD2,CASSQDEGTRYEQYF,TGCGCCAGCAGCCAAGATGAAGGGACTAGGTACGAGCAGTACTTC
TRBV28,TRBJ2-6,-,CASIPEDSSGANVLTF,TGTGCCAGCATACCGGAGGACAGCTCTGGGGCCAACGTCCTGACTTTC
TRBV25-1,TRBJ1-5,-,CASSEYRVDQPQHF,TGTGCCAGCAGTGAATACAGGGTCGATCAGCCCCAGCATTTT
TRBV13,TRBJ2-7,-,CASSLGPTTYEQYF,TGTGCCAGCAGCTTAGGCCCAACTACCTACGAGCAGTACTTC
TRBV10-3,TRBJ1-1,TRBD1,CAISGRPGGAGDEAFF,TGTGCCATCAGTGGGCGTCCAGGGGGCGCGGGGGATGAAGCTTTCTTT
TRBV6-5,TRBJ2-1,TRBD2,CASSTSGSTYNEQFF,TGTGCCAGCAGCACTAGCGGGAGTACTTACAATGAGCAGTTCTTC
TRBV2,TRBJ2-5,-,CASRFTRGNQETQYF,TGTGCCAGCAGGTTTACTAGAGGAAACCAAGAGACCCAGTACTTC
TRBV6-5,TRBJ1-2,-,CASKRTQGYGYTF,TGTGCCAGCAAAAGAACACAGGGATATGGCTACACCTTC
TRBV6-1,TRBJ2-7,-,CASSDVGVSYEQYF,TGTGCCAGCAGTGACGTAGGGGTATCCTACGAGCAGTACTTC
TRBV25-1,TRBJ1-2,TRBD1,CASTGQGSLYGYTF,TGTGCCAGCACTGGACAGGGTAGCCTCTATGGCTACACCTTC
TRBV7-9,TRBJ2-7,TRBD1,CASTLRDRDTYEQYF,TGTGCCAGCACCCTCCGGGACAGGGATACCTACGAGCAGTACTTC
TRBV6-1,TRBJ2-7,-,CASSRGAPPGEQYF,TGTGCCAGCAGCCGGGGGGCACCTCCTGGCGAGCAGTACTTC
TRBV7-2,TRBJ2-3,TRBD2,CASSLIAGRTDTQYF,TGTGCCAGCAGCTTGATAGCGGGCCGCACAGATACGCAGTATTTT
TRBV6-5,TRBJ2-7,TRBD2,CASSYSGREGYEQYF,TGTGCCAGCAGTTACTCGGGGCGGGAGGGTTACGAGCAGTACTTC
TRBV9,TRBJ1-4,-,CASSEGQGEKLFF,TGTGCCAGCAGCGAGGGGCAGGGGGAAAAACTGTTTTTT